This TCR beta chain is drawn from a study of beta chain features in type 1 diabetes. Study-level findings and limits: In type 1 diabetes patients, VDJ junctions had fewer insertions; deletions at these junctions were more frequent.

CDR1 and CDR2 (germline): SGHRS, YFSETQ. The junction had 4 bases not matched to a gene; V was cut back by 3 bases and J by 6 bases. This CDR3 is 14 amino acids long. The entirety of the isolated RNA underwent reverse transcription, so expressed TCRB transcripts were sequenced. TCRdb's copy holds only in-frame clones and misses some; the assay was immunoSEQ multiplex PCR. The sample consists of about 360,000 clones, 10% to 15% of them appearing once. This clone occurred a few times. Antigen unknown. It was via CD45RO/CCR7/CD25/CD127/CD95/CD27 that CD4+ naive, central memory, regulatory and stem cell-like memory cells were sorted. The purity of all sorted populations exceeded 95%.

Sequencing was performed on naive CD4+ T cells from blood. The source of this sequence is a young man in good health. This sequence joins TRBV5-1 and TRBJ2-2; 8 positions agree with TRBD1. CDR3 protein: CASSSTGASGELFF. The CDR3 DNA sequence: TGCGCCAGCAGCTCGACAGGGGCGTCCGGGGAGCTGTTTTTT.